This TCR beta chain was captured by sequencing in a study of CD8+ T cells in alopecia areata. RNA was isolated and reverse transcribed to cDNA, the sequencing template. Data came from immunoSEQ multiplex PCR; TCRdb stores just in-frame clones and leaves some out. The sample contains about 91,000 clones, about 45% of which appear only once. This clone was seen a few times. The sequenced material came from CD4+ T cells sorted from blood. The TCR was taken from a human donor with alopecia areata.

For the CDR3, the DNA is TGCAGCGTTGATCCTTGGGGACAGGGGGATGATGGCTACACCTTC. This sequence encodes CSVDPWGQGDDGYTF. The rearrangement uses TRBV29-1 and TRBJ1-2; TRBD1 aligns across 11 bases. This CDR3 is 15 amino acids long. V shed 3 bases, J shed 6 bases, and the junction held 9 bases outside the gene matches. In germline, CDR1 is SQVTM, CDR2 ANQGSEA.